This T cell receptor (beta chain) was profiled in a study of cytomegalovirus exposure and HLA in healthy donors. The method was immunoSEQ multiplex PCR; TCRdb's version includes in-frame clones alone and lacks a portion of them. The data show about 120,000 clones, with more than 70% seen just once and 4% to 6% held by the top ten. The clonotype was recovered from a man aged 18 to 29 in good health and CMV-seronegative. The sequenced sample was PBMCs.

The CDR3 protein is CASSPQGSNEQYF. For the CDR3, the DNA is TGTGCCAGCAGCCCACAGGGGTCCAACGAGCAGTACTTC. The chain combines TRBV6-5 with TRBJ2-7; 7 bases line up with TRBD1. From germline, CDR1 is MNHEY and CDR2 SVGAGI. The CDR3 covers 13 residues. V lost 6 bases to trimming and J lost 5 bases; unmatched junction nucleotides: 7.